The entry below gives a single T cell receptor (beta chain) sequence along with its context. Its specific antigen is unknown. No much larger clone is present one base from it, and per-base qualities are unavailable. The CDR3 numbers 13 residues from cysteine through phenylalanine. Only the CDR3 part of the read is kept: 39 bases, read in frame from the first base. Based on the germline V gene, the CDR1 and CDR2 sequences are MGHDK and SYGVNS. V is pared back by 4 bases and J by 2 bases, with 8 bases lying between the germline termini. These data originate in a study of OX40 agonist ivuxolimab in advanced cancers. A note on the overall study: Ivuxolimab was a fully human IgG2 agonistic monoclonal antibody targeting the costimulatory receptor OX40 (CD134). Intravenous ivuxolimab was administered to patients every 2 weeks at six dose levels: 0.01, 0.1, 0.3, 1.5, 3 and 10 mg/kg. Of the 50 to 55 dose-escalation patients, hepatocellular carcinoma was present in about 20, melanoma in around 15, renal cell carcinoma in 9 and head and neck cancer in 9. In the dose-escalation cohort, around four fifths of patients were male, and the mean age was roughly 60 years, with a range of about 20 to 79. Prior anti-PD-1, anti-PD-L1 or anti-CTLA-4 therapy was permitted, and 30% to 50% of dose-escalation patients had received checkpoint inhibitors. Partial responses occurred in three dose-escalation patients, of whom one had hepatocellular carcinoma and two had cutaneous melanoma. The point of sequencing TCRbeta in the periphery was to test whether ivuxolimab changed TCR sequence diversity and drove clonal T-cell expansion. The paper reports the monotherapy dose-escalation portion (N = 52 patients) of the phase I ivuxolimab trial.

Genomic DNA was extracted from sorted cells for sequencing of the TCRbeta CDR3 region. The immunoSEQ Assay was used to sequence the TCRbeta CDR3 regions. TCRdb holds this immuneACCESS table with in-frame rearrangements only. Some clones are missing; in checked studies, unresolved V genes explain under half, and the rest has no known cause. This sample holds around 86,000 clones; 89% were observed only once. 0.38% of the sample goes to the ten largest clones. The study at large found these results: Low levels of normalized T-cell clonal expansion were also seen in some patients who did not respond. Antigen specificity was not determined for the clonally expanded peripheral T cells. At doses of 0.1 to 3.0 mg/kg, clonal expansion of both CD4+ and CD8+ T cells in blood was seen between baseline and week 6. After ivuxolimab, more expanded clones were found on average in CD8+ T cells than in CD4+ T cells. Partial responders in the 0.1-3.0 mg/kg groups had among the lowest normalized peripheral clonal expansion, especially among CD8+ T cells.

Patients with a history of autoimmune disease or receiving systemic immunosuppression were excluded from the trial. Peripheral blood for TCR sequencing was collected from all dose cohorts at baseline, on cycle 4 day 1, and on cycle 7 day 1. Samples were obtained from an open-label, multicenter, first-in-human phase I dose-escalation trial of ivuxolimab. Adults with locally advanced or metastatic head and neck squamous cell, hepatocellular, melanoma or renal cell carcinoma were enrolled in the trial. Before TCR sequencing, CD4+ T cells and CD8+ T cells from peripheral blood were sorted into separate populations.

The chain joins TRBV25-1 to TRBJ1-2, with the D gene too uncertain to name. The TCR originated in an adult with an advanced solid tumor such as melanoma, head and neck, liver or kidney cancer. Sequenced here: CD4+ or CD8+ T cells sorted from blood, sampled in a trial of the OX40 agonist ivuxolimab. The CDR3 region reads CASSGTGNYGYTF. The DNA sequence is given as TGTGCCAGCAGTGGGACGGGAAACTATGGCTACACCTTC.